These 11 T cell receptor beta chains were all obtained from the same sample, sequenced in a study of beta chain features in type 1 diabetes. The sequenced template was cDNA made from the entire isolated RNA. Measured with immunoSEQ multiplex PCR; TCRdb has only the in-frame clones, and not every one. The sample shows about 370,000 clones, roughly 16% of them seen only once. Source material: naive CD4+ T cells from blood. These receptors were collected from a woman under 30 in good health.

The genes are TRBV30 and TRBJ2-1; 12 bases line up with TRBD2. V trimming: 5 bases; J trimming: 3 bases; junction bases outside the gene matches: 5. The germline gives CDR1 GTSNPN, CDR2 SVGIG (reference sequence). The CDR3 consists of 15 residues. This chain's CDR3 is CAWQELAGGYNEQFF. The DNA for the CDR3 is TGTGCCTGGCAGGAACTAGCGGGAGGCTACAATGAGCAGTTCTTC.

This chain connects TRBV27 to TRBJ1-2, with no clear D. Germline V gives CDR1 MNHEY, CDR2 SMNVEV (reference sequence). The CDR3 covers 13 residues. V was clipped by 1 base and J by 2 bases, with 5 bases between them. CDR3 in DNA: TGTGCCAGCAGTTTATACTCCAACTATGGCTACACCTTC. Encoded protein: CASSLYSNYGYTF.

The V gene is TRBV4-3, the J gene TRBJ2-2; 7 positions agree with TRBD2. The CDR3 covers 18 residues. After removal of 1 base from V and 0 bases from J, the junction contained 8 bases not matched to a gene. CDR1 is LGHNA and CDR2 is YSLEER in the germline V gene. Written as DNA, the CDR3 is TGCGCCAGCAGCCAAGGCTCCTGGGAGGGCGCGAACACCGGGGAGCTGTTTTTT. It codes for CASSQGSWEGANTGELFF.

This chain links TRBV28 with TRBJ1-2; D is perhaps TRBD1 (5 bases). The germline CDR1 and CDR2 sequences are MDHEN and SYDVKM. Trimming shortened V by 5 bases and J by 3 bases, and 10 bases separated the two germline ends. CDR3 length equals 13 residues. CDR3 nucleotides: TGTGCCAGCAGTCCAGCGACAGACTATGGCTACACCTTC. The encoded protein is CASSPATDYGYTF.

In DNA form, the CDR3 reads TGTGCCAGCAGCGCGACGCCGTACAGAAACTATGGCTACACCTTC. Its translation: CASSATPYRNYGYTF. The chain links TRBV9 to TRBJ1-2; the D is unclear. The V gene's germline CDR1 is SGDLS and CDR2 YYNGEE. The CDR3 contains 15 residues. V lost 3 bases and J lost 2, with 14 bases in between.

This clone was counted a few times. As DNA, the CDR3 is TGTGCCAGCAGCTTAGCCGGGAGTACGCACGAGCAGTACTTC. This codes for CASSLAGSTHEQYF. The V and J genes are TRBV7-9 and TRBJ2-7, with a weak D call TRBD2 (6 bases). V was cut by 0 bases and J by 5 bases, with 11 bases left in between. Germline CDR1 reads SEHNR; CDR2 reads FQNEAQ (reference sequence). The CDR3 is 14 residues long.

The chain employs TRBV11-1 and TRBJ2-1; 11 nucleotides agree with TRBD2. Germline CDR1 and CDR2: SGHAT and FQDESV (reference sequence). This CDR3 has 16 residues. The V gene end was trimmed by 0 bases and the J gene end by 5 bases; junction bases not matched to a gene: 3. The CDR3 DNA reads TGTGCCAGCAGCTTAGCGGTAGCGGGAGGGGACAATGAGCAGTTCTTC. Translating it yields CASSLAVAGGDNEQFF.

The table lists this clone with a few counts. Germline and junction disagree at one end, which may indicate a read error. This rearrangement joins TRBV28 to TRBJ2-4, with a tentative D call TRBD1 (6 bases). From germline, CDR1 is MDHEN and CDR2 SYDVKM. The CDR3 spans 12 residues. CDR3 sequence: CASSLTGTPLHF. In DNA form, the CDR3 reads TGTGCCAGCAGTTTGACCGGGACACCCTTGCACTTC.

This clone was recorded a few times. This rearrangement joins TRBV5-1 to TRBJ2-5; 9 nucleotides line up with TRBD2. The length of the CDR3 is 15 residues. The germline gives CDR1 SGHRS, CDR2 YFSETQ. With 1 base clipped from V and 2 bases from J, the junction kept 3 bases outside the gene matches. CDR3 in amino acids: CASSLSSGVQETQYF. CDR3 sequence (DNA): TGCGCCAGCAGCTTGTCTAGCGGGGTTCAAGAGACCCAGTACTTC.

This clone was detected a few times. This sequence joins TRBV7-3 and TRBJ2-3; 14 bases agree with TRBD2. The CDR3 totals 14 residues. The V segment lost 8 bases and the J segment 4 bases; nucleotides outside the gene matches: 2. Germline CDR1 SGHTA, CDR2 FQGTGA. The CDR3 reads CASGTSGSADTQYF. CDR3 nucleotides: TGTGCCAGCGGGACTAGCGGGAGCGCAGATACGCAGTATTTT.

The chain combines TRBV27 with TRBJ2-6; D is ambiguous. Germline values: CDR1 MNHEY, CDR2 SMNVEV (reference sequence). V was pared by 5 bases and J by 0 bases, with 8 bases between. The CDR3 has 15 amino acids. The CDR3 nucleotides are TGTGCCAGCAGTCGAAGGAGCTCTGGGGCCAACGTCCTGACTTTC. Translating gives CASSRRSSGANVLTF. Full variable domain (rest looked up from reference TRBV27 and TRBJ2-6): EAQVTQNPRYLITVTGKKLTVTCSQNMNHEYMSWYRQDPGLGLRQIYYSMNVEVTDKGDVPEGYKVSRKEKRNFPLILESPSPNQTSLYFCASSRRSSGANVLTFGAGSRLTVL.